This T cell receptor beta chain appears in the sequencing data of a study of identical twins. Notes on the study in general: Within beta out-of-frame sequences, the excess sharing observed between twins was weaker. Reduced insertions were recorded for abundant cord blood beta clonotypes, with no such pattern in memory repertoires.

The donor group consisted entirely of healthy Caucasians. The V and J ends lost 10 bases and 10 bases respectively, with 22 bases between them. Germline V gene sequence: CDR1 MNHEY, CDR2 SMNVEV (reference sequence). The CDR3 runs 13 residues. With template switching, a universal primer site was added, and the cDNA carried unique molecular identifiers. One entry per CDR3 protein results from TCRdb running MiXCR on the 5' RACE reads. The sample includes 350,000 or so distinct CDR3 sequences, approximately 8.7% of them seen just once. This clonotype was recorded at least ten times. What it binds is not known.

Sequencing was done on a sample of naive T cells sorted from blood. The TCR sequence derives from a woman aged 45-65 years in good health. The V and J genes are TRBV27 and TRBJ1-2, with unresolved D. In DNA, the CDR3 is TGTGCCATCCTTGATGCGGAGCAGTCACACTACACCTTC. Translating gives CAILDAEQSHYTF.